This T cell receptor beta chain was retrieved from a study of T cell repertoires in cytomegalovirus infection (dated 2019 in TCRdb). Background for the entire study: Donor HLA type was relevant to the analysis, as public TCR beta signatures indicated carriage of CMV infection together with the matching HLA type.

What the authors observed across the whole study: In both this cohort and an independent cohort of 352 donors, the cumulative frequency of public TCR beta family members distinguished carriers of CMV infection plus the relevant HLA type. The ex vivo response was dominated by HLA-C-restricted CMV-specific TCR beta clonotypes, which also provided the single most frequent clonotype in two of eight donors.

The V and J ends are trimmed by 7 bases and 7 bases, leaving 20 bases between them. Measured from the cysteine to the phenylalanine, the CDR3 is 15 residues long. Only CDR3 DNA is held: 45 bases, read in frame from base 1. Via the germline V gene, CDR1 is MDHEN and CDR2 SYDVKM. Sequencing used an Illumina HiSeq 1500. The raw public data were reprocessed by TCRdb itself: fastp quality trimming at Q25, MiXCR clonotype calling, in-frame beta chains only. Rows merge per CDR3 protein into single entries with the most common DNA and genes. The sample table lists about 740,000 distinct CDR3 sequences, roughly 36% of them with a count of one. The ten largest make up about 2.8% of the sample. This clonotype has more than one count but fewer than ten. The clone's antigen remains unknown. Within one base of it there is no much larger clone, and no base qualities were kept.

Sequences were obtained from PBMCs. The receptor's source is a human donor in good health (CMV status not recorded). Some clones in this sample may be carry-over from other donors' samples. The chain is encoded by TRBV28 joined to TRBJ1-5, with the D gene too uncertain to name. Here the CDR3 is given as CASKVDGQGRQPQHF. DNA sequence: TGTGCCAGCAAAGTGGACGGCCAAGGGAGGCAGCCCCAGCATTTT.